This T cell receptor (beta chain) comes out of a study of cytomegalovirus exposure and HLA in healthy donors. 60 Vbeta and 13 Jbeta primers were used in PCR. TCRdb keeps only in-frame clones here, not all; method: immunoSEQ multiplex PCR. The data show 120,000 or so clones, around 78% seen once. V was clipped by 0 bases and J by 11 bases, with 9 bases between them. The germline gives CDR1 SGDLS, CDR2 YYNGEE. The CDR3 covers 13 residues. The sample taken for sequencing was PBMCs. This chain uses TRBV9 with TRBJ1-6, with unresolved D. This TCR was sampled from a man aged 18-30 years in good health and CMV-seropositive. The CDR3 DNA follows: TGTGCCAGCAGCGTAGAAGTACGGGCACCCCTCCACTTT. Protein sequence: CASSVEVRAPLHF.